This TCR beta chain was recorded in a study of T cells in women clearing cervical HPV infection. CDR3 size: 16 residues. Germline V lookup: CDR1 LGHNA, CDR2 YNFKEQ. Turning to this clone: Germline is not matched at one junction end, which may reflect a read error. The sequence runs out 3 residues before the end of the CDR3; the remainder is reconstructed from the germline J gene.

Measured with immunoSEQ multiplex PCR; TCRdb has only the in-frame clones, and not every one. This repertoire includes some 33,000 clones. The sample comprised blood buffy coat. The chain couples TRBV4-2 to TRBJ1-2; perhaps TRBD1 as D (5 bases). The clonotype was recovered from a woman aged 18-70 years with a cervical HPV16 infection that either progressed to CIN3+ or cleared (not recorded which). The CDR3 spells CASSQDSNRPSYGYTF. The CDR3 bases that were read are TGCGCCAGCAGCCAAGATAGTAACAGGCCTTCCTATGGC.